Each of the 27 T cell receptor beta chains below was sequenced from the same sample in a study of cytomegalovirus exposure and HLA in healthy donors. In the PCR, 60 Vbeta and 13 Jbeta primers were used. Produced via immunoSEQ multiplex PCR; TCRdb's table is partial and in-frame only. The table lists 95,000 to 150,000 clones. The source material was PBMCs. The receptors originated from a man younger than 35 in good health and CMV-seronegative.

The CDR3 sequence is CASSDPDRAYNEQFF. The CDR3 coding sequence is TGTGCCAGCAGTGACCCGGACAGGGCGTACAATGAGCAGTTCTTC. The rearrangement links TRBV25-1 to TRBJ2-1; 8 bases line up with TRBD1. Germline V CDR1 and CDR2: MGHDK, SYGVNS. Unmatched junction bases numbered 5, after V lost 3 bases and J lost 4 bases. The CDR3 runs to 15 residues.

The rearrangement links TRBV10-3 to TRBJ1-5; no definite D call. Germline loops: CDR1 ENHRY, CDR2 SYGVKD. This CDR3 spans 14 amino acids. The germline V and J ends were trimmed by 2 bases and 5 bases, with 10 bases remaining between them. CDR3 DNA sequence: TGTGCCATCAGTGAGCAGGTAGAAGATCAGCCCCAGCATTTT. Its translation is CAISEQVEDQPQHF.

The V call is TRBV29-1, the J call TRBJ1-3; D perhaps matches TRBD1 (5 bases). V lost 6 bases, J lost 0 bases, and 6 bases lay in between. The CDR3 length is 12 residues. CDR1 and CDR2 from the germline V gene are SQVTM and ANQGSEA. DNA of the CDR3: TGCAGCGTACAGGACTCTGGAAACACCATATATTTT. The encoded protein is CSVQDSGNTIYF.

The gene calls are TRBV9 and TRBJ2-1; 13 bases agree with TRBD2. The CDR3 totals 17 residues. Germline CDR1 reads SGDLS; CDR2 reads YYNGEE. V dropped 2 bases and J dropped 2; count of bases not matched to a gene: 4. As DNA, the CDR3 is TGTGCCAGCAGCGTCACTAGCGGGGGGGGACCCTACAATGAGCAGTTCTTC. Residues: CASSVTSGGGPYNEQFF.

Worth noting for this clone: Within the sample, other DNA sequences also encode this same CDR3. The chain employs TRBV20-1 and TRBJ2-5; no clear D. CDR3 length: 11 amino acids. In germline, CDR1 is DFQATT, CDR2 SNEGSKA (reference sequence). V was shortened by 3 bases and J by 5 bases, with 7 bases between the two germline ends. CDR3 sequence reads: CSASEAETQYF. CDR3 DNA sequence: TGCAGTGCTAGTGAAGCCGAGACCCAGTACTTC.

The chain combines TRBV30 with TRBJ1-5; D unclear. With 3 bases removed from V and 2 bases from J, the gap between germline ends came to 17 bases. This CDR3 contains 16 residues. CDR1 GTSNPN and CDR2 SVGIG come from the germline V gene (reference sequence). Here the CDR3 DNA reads TGTGCCTGGAGGTTGTATTGGAGGGCCCGCAATCAGCCCCAGCATTTT. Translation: CAWRLYWRARNQPQHF.

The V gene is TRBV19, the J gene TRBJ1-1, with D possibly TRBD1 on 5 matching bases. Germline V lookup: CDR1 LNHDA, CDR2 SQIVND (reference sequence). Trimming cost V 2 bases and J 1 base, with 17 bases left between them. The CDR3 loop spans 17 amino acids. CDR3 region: CASSIFGSDRWNTEAFF. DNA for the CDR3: TGTGCCAGTAGTATATTTGGTTCCGACAGATGGAACACTGAAGCTTTCTTT.

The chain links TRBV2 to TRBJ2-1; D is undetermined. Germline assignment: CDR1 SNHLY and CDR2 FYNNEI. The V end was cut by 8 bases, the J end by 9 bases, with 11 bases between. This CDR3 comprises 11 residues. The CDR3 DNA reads TGTGCCAGCGGATTCACGGGTGAGCAGTTCTTC. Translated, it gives CASGFTGEQFF.

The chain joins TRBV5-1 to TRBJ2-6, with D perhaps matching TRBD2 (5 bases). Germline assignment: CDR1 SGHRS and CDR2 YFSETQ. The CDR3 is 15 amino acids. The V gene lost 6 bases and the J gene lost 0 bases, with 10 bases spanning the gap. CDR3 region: CASKMEASGANVLTF. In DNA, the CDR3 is TGCGCCAGCAAAATGGAGGCCTCTGGGGCCAACGTCCTGACTTTC.

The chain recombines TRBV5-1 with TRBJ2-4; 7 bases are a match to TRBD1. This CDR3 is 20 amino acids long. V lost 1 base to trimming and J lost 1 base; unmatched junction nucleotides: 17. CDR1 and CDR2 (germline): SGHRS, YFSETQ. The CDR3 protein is CASSLYVGTVFLGAKNIQYF. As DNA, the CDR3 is TGCGCCAGCAGCTTGTATGTCGGGACAGTATTCCTGGGGGCCAAAAACATTCAGTACTTC.

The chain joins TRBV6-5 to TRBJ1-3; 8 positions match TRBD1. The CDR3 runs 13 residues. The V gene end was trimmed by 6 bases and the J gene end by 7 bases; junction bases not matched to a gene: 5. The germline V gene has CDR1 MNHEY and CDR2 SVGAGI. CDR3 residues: CASRGTGRNTIYF. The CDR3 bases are TGTGCCAGCAGGGGGACAGGACGGAACACCATATATTTT.

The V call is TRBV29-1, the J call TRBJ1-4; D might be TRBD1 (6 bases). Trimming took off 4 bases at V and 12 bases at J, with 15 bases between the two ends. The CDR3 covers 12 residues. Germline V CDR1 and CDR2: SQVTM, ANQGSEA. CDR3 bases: TGCAGCGTTGTTCGGGAGGGGGAAGAACTGTTTTTT. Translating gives CSVVREGEELFF.

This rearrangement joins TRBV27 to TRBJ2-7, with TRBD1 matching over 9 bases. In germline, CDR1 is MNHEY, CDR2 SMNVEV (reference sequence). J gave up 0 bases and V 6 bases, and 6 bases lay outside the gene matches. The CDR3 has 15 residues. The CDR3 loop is CASSRTGASSYEQYF. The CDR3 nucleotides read TGTGCCAGCAGCCGGACAGGGGCGAGCTCCTACGAGCAGTACTTC.

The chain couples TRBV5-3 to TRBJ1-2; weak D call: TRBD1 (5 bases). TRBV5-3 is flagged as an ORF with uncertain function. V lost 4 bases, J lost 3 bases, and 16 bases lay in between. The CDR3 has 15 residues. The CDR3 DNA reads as TGTGCCAGAAGCCAGGGTTCAAGGCGAGACTATGGCTACACCTTC. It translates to CARSQGSRRDYGYTF.

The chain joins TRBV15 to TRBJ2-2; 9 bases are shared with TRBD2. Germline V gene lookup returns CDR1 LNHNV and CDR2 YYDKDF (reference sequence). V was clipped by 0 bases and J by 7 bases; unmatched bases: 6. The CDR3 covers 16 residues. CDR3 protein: CATSRELAGGSGELFF. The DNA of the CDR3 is TGTGCCACCAGCAGAGAGCTGGCGGGAGGGAGCGGGGAGCTGTTTTTT.

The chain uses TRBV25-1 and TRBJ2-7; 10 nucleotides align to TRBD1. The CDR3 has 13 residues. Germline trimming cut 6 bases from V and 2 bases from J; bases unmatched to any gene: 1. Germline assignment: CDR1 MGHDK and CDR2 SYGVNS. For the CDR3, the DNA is TGTGCCAGCAGAGGGACAGGGGCCTACGAGCAGTACTTC. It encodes CASRGTGAYEQYF.

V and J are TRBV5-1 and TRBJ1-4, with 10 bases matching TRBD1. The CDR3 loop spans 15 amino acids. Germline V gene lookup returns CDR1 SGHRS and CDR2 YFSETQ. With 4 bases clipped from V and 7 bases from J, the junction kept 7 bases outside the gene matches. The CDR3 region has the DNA TGCGCCAGCAGCCCGCCGGGACAGGGGACTGAAAAACTGTTTTTT. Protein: CASSPPGQGTEKLFF.

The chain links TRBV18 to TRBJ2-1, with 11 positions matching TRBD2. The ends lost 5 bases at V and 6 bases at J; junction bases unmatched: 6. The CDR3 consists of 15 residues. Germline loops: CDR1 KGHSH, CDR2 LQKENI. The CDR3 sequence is CASSSTSGAGNEQFF. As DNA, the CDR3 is TGTGCCAGCTCATCGACTAGCGGGGCAGGCAATGAGCAGTTCTTC.

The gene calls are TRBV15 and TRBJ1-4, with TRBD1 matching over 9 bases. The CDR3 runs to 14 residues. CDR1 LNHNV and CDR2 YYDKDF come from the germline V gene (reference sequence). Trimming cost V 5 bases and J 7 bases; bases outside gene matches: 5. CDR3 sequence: CATSPGQGSEKLFF. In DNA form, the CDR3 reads TGTGCCACCAGCCCGGGACAGGGTAGTGAAAAACTGTTTTTT.

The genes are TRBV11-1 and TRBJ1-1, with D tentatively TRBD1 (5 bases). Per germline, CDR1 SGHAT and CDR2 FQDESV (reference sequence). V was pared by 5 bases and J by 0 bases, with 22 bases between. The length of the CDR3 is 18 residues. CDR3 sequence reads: CASSRRQQFTLMNTEAFF. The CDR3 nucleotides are TGTGCCAGCAGCCGGAGACAGCAATTTACCCTCATGAACACTGAAGCTTTCTTT.

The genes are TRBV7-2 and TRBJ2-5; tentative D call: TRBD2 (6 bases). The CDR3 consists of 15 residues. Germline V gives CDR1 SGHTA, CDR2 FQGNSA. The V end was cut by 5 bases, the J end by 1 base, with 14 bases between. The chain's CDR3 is CASSPKRALQETQYF. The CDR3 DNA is TGTGCCAGCAGCCCAAAGCGGGCGCTCCAAGAGACCCAGTACTTC.

The CDR3 sequence is CASSLGTGYDEQYF. CDR3 DNA: TGCGCCAGCAGCTTGGGGACAGGGTACGACGAGCAGTACTTC. The V call is TRBV5-1, the J call TRBJ2-7; 8 bases match TRBD1. The length of the CDR3 is 14 residues. Germline values: CDR1 SGHRS, CDR2 YFSETQ. V was clipped by 0 bases and J by 5 bases; unmatched bases: 4.

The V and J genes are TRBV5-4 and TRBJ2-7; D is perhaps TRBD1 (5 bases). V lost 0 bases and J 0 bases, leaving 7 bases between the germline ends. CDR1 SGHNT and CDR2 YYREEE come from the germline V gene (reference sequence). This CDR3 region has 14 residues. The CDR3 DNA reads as TGTGCCAGCAGCTTGGAGGACACCTCCTACGAGCAGTACTTC. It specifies CASSLEDTSYEQYF.

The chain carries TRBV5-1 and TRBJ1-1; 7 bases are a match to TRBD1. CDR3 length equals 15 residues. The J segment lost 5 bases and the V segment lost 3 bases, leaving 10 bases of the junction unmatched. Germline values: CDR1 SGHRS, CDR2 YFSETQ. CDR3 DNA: TGCGCCAGCAGCTATTACCGGGACAGTAATACTGAAGCTTTCTTT. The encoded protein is CASSYYRDSNTEAFF.

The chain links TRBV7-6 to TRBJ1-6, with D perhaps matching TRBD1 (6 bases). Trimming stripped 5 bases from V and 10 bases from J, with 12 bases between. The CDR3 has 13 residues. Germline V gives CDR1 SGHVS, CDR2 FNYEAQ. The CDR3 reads CASSLPGESPLHF. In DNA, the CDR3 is TGTGCCAGCAGCCTCCCAGGGGAATCACCCCTCCACTTT.

CDR3 DNA sequence: TGTGCCAGCAGCTACAAACAGGGGTCTGTTGGCTACACCTTC. Protein: CASSYKQGSVGYTF. The rearrangement links TRBV5-6 to TRBJ1-2; 7 nucleotides align to TRBD1. With 3 bases clipped from V and 7 bases from J, the junction kept 9 bases outside the gene matches. The CDR3 loop spans 14 amino acids. Germline CDR1 reads SGHDT; CDR2 reads YYEEEE.

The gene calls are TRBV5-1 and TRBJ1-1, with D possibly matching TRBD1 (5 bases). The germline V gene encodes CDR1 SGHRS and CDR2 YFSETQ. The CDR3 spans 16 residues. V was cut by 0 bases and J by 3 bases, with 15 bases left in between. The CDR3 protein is CASSLAVSGPDTEAFF. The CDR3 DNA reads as TGCGCCAGCAGCTTGGCCGTCTCAGGGCCGGACACTGAAGCTTTCTTT. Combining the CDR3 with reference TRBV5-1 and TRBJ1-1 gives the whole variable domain KAGVTQTPRYLIKTRGQQVTLSCSPISGHRSVSWYQQTPGQGLQFLFEYFSETQRNKGNFPGRFSGRQFSNSRSEMNVSTLELGDSALYLCASSLAVSGPDTEAFFGQGTRLTVV.